These 5 T cell receptor beta chains were sequenced from one sample in a study of cytomegalovirus exposure and HLA in healthy donors (dated by TCRdb to 2016 to 2017). The library was obtained by the immunoSEQ multiplex PCR assay. For the multiplex PCR, a mixture combining 60 forward primers for TCR Vbeta segments and 13 reverse primers for TCR Jbeta segments was used. Not all clones reach the TCRdb copy of this immuneACCESS table, which keeps in-frame sequences only. Checked studies attribute under half of the gap to unresolved V genes and leave the rest unexplained. Here the sample has 80,000 or so clones; 60% to 85% occur a single time. The ten largest make up 3.5% to 5.5% of the sample. Sequencing was carried out using PBMCs. The receptors were gathered from a man aged 35 to 55 in good health and CMV-seronegative.

This sequence joins TRBV10-3 and TRBJ2-1, with TRBD2 matching over 12 bases. J lost 12 bases, V lost 2 bases, and 11 bases had no gene match. The CDR3 runs to 16 residues. Per germline, CDR1 ENHRY and CDR2 SYGVKD. CDR3 sequence reads: CAISERRLAGDSGQFF. Written as DNA, the CDR3 is TGTGCCATCAGTGAGCGAAGACTAGCGGGAGACTCGGGGCAGTTCTTC.

The rearrangement links TRBV6-6 to TRBJ2-3; no clear D gene. Per germline, CDR1 MNHNY and CDR2 SVGAGI (reference sequence). The ends were cut back, 5 bases at V and 5 bases at J, with 11 bases in the middle. This CDR3 comprises 13 residues. In nucleotides, the CDR3 is TGTGCCAGCAGTAAACCCTCAGGAGATACGCAGTATTTT. This translates into CASSKPSGDTQYF.

The chain joins TRBV9 to TRBJ1-1, with D possibly matching TRBD1 (6 bases). Germline lookup yields CDR1 SGDLS and CDR2 YYNGEE. The CDR3 has 16 residues. The germline V and J ends were trimmed by 3 bases and 0 bases, with 15 bases remaining between them. CDR3 sequence reads: CASSERTGILNTEAFF. CDR3 DNA sequence: TGTGCCAGCAGCGAAAGAACAGGGATTTTGAACACTGAAGCTTTCTTT.

This clone has just a few counts. In DNA, the CDR3 is TGTGCCAGCAGCTTAGGGACAGGGTCCGAGCAGTACTTC. Translating gives CASSLGTGSEQYF. The J gene is TRBJ2-7, the V gene TRBV7-9, with 8 nucleotides matching TRBD1. The V and J ends lost 1 base and 6 bases, in that order; junction bases with no gene match: 2. The CDR3 is made up of 13 amino acids. Germline values: CDR1 SEHNR, CDR2 FQNEAQ (reference sequence).

The gene calls are TRBV30 and TRBJ1-1; 11 bases line up with TRBD1. V was pared by 0 bases and J by 5 bases, with 5 bases of the junction left unmatched. Germline values: CDR1 GTSNPN, CDR2 SVGIG (reference sequence). The CDR3 extends over 15 amino acids. The CDR3, as DNA: TGTGCCTGGAGTGTAATCGGGACAGGGGGTACTGAAGCTTTCTTT. Its protein is CAWSVIGTGGTEAFF.